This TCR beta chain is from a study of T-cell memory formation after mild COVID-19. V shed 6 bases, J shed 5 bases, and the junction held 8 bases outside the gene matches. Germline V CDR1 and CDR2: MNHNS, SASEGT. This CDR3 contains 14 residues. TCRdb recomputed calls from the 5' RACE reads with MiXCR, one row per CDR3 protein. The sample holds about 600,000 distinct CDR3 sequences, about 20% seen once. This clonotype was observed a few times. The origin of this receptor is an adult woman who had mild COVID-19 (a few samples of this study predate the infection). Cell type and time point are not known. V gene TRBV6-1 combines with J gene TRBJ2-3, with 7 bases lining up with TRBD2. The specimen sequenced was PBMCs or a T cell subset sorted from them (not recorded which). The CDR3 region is CASRPLRGLDTQYF. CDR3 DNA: TGTGCCAGCAGGCCCTTGCGGGGGTTAGATACGCAGTATTTT.